This T cell receptor (beta chain) was identified in a study of T cell responses to AZD1222 COVID-19 vaccine. Here immunoSEQ multiplex PCR was the method, and the copy in TCRdb shows in-frame clones only, minus some. The table has some 150,000 clones, approximately 90% seen once. CDR1 LNHNV and CDR2 YYDKDF come from the germline V gene (reference sequence). CDR3 size: 19 residues. V was clipped by 2 bases and J by 1 base, with 21 bases between them. Sequences were derived from peripheral blood, sampled after recovery from COVID-19. The chain combines TRBV15 with TRBJ1-5, with D maybe TRBD1 (5 bases). The receptor comes from an adult who had recovered from COVID-19. The CDR3 here is CATSRSLPRGGASNQPQHF. The CDR3 DNA is TGTGCCACCAGCAGATCCTTACCTCGGGGCGGCGCGAGCAATCAGCCCCAGCATTTT.